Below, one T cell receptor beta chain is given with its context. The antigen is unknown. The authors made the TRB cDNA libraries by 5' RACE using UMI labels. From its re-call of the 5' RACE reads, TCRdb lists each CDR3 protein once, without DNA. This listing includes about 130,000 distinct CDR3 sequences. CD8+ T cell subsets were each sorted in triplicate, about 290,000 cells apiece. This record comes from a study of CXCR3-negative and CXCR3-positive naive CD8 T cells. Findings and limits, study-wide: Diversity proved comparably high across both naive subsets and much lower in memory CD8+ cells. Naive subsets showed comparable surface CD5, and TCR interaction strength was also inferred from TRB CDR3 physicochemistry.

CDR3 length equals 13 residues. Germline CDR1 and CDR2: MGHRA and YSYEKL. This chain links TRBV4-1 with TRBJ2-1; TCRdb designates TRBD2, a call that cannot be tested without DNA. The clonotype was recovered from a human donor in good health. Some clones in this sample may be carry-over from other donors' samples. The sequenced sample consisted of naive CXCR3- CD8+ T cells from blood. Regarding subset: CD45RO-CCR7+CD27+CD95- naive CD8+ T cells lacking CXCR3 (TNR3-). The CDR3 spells CASSHPSAAEQFF.